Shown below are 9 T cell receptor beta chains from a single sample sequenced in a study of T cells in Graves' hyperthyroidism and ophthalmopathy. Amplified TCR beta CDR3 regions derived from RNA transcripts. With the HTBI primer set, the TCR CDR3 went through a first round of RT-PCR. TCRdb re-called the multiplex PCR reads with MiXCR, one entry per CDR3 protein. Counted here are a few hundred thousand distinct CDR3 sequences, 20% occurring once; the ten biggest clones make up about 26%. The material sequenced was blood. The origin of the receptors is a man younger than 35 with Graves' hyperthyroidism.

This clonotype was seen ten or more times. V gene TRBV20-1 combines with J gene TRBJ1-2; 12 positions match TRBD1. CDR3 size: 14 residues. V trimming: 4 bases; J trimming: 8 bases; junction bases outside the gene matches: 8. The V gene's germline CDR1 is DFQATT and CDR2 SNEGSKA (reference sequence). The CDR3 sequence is CSAKSPGTGGGYTF. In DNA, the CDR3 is TGCAGTGCTAAATCGCCCGGGACAGGGGGCGGCTACACCTTC.

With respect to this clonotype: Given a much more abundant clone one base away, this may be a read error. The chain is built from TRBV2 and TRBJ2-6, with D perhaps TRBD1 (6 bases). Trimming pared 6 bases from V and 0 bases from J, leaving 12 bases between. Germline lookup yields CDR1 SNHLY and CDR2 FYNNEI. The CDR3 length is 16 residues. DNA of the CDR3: TGTGCCAGCAGATCTAGGGACATCTCTGGGGCCAACGTCCTGACTTTC. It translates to CASRSRDISGANVLTF.

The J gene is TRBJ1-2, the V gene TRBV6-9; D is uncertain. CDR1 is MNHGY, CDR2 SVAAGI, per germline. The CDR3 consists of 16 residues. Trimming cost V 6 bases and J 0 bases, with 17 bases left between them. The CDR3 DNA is TGTGCCAGCAGCCCATGGTGGAACAGCTCTAACTATGGCTACACCTTC. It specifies CASSPWWNSSNYGYTF.

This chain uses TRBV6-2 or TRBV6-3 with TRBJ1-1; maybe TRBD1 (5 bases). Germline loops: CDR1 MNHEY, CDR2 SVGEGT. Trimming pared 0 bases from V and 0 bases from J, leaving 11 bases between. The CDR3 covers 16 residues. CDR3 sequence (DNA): TGTGCCAGCAGTTACTCTCAGGGTCTGGTGAACACTGAAGCTTTCTTT. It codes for CASSYSQGLVNTEAFF.

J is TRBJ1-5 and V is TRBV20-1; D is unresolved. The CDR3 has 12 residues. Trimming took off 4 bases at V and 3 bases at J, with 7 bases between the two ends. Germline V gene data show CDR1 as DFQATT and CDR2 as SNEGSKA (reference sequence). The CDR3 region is CSAKRYNQPQHF. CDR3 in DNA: TGCAGTGCTAAGAGGTACAATCAGCCCCAGCATTTT.

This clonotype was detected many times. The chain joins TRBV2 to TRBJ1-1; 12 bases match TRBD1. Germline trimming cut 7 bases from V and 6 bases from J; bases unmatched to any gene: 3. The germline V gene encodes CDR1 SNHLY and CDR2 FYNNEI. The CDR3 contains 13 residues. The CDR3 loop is CASTGTGGSEAFF. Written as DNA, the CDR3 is TGTGCCAGCACCGGGACAGGGGGCTCTGAAGCTTTCTTT. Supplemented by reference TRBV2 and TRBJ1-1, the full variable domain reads EPEVTQTPSHQVTQMGQEVILRCVPISNHLYFYWYRQILGQKVEFLVSFYNNEISEKSEIFDDQFSVERPDGSNFTLKIRSTKLEDSAMYFCASTGTGGSEAFFGQGTRLTVV.

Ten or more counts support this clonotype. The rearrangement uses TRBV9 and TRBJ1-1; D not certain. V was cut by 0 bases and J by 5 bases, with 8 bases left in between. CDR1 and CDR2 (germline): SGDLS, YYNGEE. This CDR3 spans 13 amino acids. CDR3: CASSVEERTEAFF. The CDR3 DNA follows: TGTGCCAGCAGCGTAGAGGAACGAACTGAAGCTTTCTTT.

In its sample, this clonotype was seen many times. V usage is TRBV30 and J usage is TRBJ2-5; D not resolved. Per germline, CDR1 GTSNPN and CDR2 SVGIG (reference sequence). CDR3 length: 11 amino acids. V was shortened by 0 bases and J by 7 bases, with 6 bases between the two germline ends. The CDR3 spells CAWSVGGTQYF. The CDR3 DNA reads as TGTGCCTGGAGTGTGGGTGGGACCCAGTACTTC. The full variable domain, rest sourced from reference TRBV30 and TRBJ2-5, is SQTIHQWPATLVQPVGSPLSLECTVEGTSNPNLYWYRQAAGRGLQLLFYSVGIGQISSEVPQNLSASRPQDRQFILSSKKLLLSDSGFYLCAWSVGGTQYFGPGTRLLVL.

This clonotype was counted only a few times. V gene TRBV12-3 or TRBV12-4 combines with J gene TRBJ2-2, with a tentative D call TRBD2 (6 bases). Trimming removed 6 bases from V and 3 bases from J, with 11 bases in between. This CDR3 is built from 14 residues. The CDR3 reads CASSGRLDTGELFF. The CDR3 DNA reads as TGTGCCAGCAGCGGACGACTAGACACCGGGGAGCTGTTTTTT.